The 27 T cell receptor beta chains reported below all come from one sample, sequenced in a study of metastatic and nonmetastatic thyroid tumors. Using MiXCR, TCRdb reanalyzed the PCR reads. This table has 21,000 or so clones, less than 20% appearing once. Until they underwent thyroid surgery, no patient had received any treatment. Sequenced input: blood. The receptors originated from a female donor with papillary thyroid cancer or a benign thyroid nodule (not recorded which). Some clones in this sample may be carry-over from other donors' samples.

Here the CDR3 DNA reads TGTGCCACCAGCAGTAGCGGGAGTGAGTTCTTC. This codes for CATSSSGSEFF. The rearrangement joins TRBV6-1 to TRBJ2-1, with 9 bases fitting TRBD2. The germline CDR1 and CDR2 sequences are MNHNS and SASEGT. The CDR3 covers 11 residues. V lost 10 bases and J lost 14; bases outside the gene matches: 9.

This clone has a count of ten or more. This chain connects TRBV19 to TRBJ2-7; tentative D call: TRBD2 (6 bases). CDR1 and CDR2 (germline): LNHDA, SQIVND (reference sequence). The CDR3 is made up of 14 amino acids. Trimming cost V 9 bases and J 4 bases, with 19 bases left between them. CDR3 sequence: CASRGAQGGYEQYF. Here the CDR3 DNA reads TGTGCCAGCCGCGGGGCGCAGGGAGGATACGAGCAGTACTTC.

This clone was detected many times. The rearrangement joins TRBV24-1 to TRBJ2-6; D may be TRBD1 or TRBD2 (5 bases each). This CDR3 is built from 15 residues. Trimming took 3 bases from V and 2 from J, leaving 7 bases between them. Germline CDR1 is KGHDR and CDR2 is SFDVKD. In DNA, the CDR3 is TGTGCCACCAGTGATGAGGGGACTGGGGCCAACGTCCTGACTTTC. It encodes CATSDEGTGANVLTF.

The J gene is TRBJ2-7, the V gene TRBV9; D call uncertain. CDR3 length equals 14 residues. Germline CDR1 and CDR2: SGDLS and YYNGEE. The V end was cut by 0 bases, the J end by 7 bases, with 14 bases between. CDR3 protein: CASSVEQWPREQYF. In DNA form, the CDR3 reads TGTGCCAGCAGCGTAGAGCAGTGGCCTCGAGAGCAGTACTTC.

At least ten counts were recorded for this clone. The chain combines TRBV28 with TRBJ2-5; TRBD1 matches at 10 bases. Germline V gene data show CDR1 as MDHEN and CDR2 as SYDVKM. Trimming at V came to 4 bases and at J to 2 bases, leaving 7 bases not matched to a gene. CDR3 length: 16 amino acids. The CDR3 DNA sequence: TGTGCCAGCAGTTCAAGGACAGGGGGGCCACAAGAGACCCAGTACTTC. This encodes CASSSRTGGPQETQYF.

In its sample, this clone was seen many times. The rearrangement links TRBV12-3 or TRBV12-4 to TRBJ2-7, with D possibly matching TRBD1 (5 bases). Trimming took off 5 bases at V and 0 bases at J, with 17 bases between the two ends. The CDR3 runs to 16 residues. CDR3 nucleotide sequence: TGTGCCAGCAGTCTTAAGACAGTCTTGAGCTCCTACGAGCAGTACTTC. Protein: CASSLKTVLSSYEQYF.

In its sample, this clone was seen many times. This sequence joins TRBV7-9 and TRBJ2-7; TRBD1 is a possible D gene (6 bases). Germline-derived CDR1 and CDR2 are SEHNR and FQNEAQ (reference sequence). The CDR3 is made up of 12 amino acids. V was pared by 8 bases and J by 2 bases, with 10 bases between. CDR3 amino acids: CASSGQTYEQYF. CDR3 nucleotides: TGTGCCAGCTCGGGACAAACCTACGAGCAGTACTTC.

This clone has a handful of counts. This chain links TRBV6-1 with TRBJ1-1; unclear D gene. Trimming took off 7 bases at V and 3 bases at J, with 18 bases between the two ends. The CDR3 is 15 amino acids. CDR1 MNHNS and CDR2 SASEGT come from the germline V gene. The CDR3 nucleotides read TGTGCCAGCACCGAGGCCTCCACACTGTACACTGAAGCTTTCTTT. Translating it yields CASTEASTLYTEAFF.

There are many counts of this clone. The chain links TRBV6-1 to TRBJ2-1, with TRBD2 matching over 13 bases. J lost 12 bases, V lost 1 base, and 9 bases had no gene match. Germline loops: CDR1 MNHNS, CDR2 SASEGT. CDR3 length: 16 residues. CDR3 loop: CASSEGTSGGLRRQFF. DNA of the CDR3: TGTGCCAGCAGTGAAGGGACTAGCGGGGGATTGAGACGGCAGTTCTTC.

Many counts were recorded for this clone. The sample has other DNA sequences that encode this CDR3 too. The chain has TRBV20-1 and TRBJ2-3; 10 bases are shared with TRBD2. This CDR3 comprises 16 residues. V lost 2 bases, J lost 2 bases, and 7 bases stayed unmatched. The V gene's germline CDR1 is DFQATT and CDR2 SNEGSKA (reference sequence). The CDR3 bases are TGCAGTGCTAGATCTTATACTAGCGGGACCACAGATACGCAGTATTTT. It specifies CSARSYTSGTTDTQYF.

The sample holds a few counts of this clone. The junction does not match germline at one end; this may be a read error. V and J are TRBV27 and TRBJ1-1, with D perhaps matching TRBD1 (5 bases). Germline lookup yields CDR1 MNHEY and CDR2 SMNVEV (reference sequence). The CDR3 is 13 residues long. The CDR3 DNA follows: TGTGCCAGCAGTTTAAGAAAGGACACTGGAGCTTTCTTT. Translated, it gives CASSLRKDTGAFF.

This clone was observed many times. DNA of the CDR3: TGTGCCAGTAGTATTTCGTCGGCAGGGAAATCATACGAGCAGTACTTC. It is translated as CASSISSAGKSYEQYF. The chain employs TRBV19 and TRBJ2-7; D may be TRBD1 (5 bases). Trimming took 3 bases from V and 4 from J, leaving 19 bases between them. Germline V lookup: CDR1 LNHDA, CDR2 SQIVND (reference sequence). The CDR3 runs to 16 residues.

There are many counts of this clone. The V call is TRBV27, the J call TRBJ2-1; D remains ambiguous. Per the germline V gene, CDR1 is MNHEY and CDR2 is SMNVEV (reference sequence). The CDR3 is made up of 13 amino acids. Between the trimmed V and J ends, which lost 7 bases and 3 bases, there was a span of 10 bases. This chain's CDR3 is CASTSRIYNEQFF. The DNA of the CDR3 is TGTGCCAGCACCTCCCGCATCTACAATGAGCAGTTCTTC.

Many counts were recorded for this clone. The chain combines TRBV6-1 with TRBJ2-3, with no clear D. This CDR3 is built from 15 residues. The V end lost 7 bases, the J end lost 2 bases, and 16 bases lay between the germline ends. The germline gives CDR1 MNHNS, CDR2 SASEGT. The CDR3 DNA reads as TGTGCCAGCAAGGTGACCCTGACATACACAGATACGCAGTATTTT. Protein sequence: CASKVTLTYTDTQYF.

By proportion, this clone is medium-sized. The chain couples TRBV6-1 to TRBJ2-2; 9 nucleotides agree with TRBD1. The J segment lost 6 bases and the V segment lost 6 bases, leaving 11 bases of the junction unmatched. The length of the CDR3 is 16 residues. Germline V gene lookup returns CDR1 MNHNS and CDR2 SASEGT. CDR3 amino acids: CASRIAGTGFAGELFF. CDR3 DNA sequence: TGTGCCAGCAGAATAGCCGGGACAGGGTTCGCCGGGGAGCTGTTTTTT.

This clone came up many times. The chain couples TRBV6-4 to TRBJ2-3; D might be TRBD1 or TRBD2, each matching 6 bases. CDR3 length: 15 amino acids. V lost 3 bases and J 3 bases, leaving 13 bases between the germline ends. The germline V gene has CDR1 MRHNA and CDR2 SNTAGT. This chain's CDR3 is CASSEGGSGTDTQYF. The CDR3 DNA reads TGTGCCAGCAGTGAAGGGGGGAGCGGGACAGATACGCAGTATTTT.

The rearrangement links TRBV11-3 to TRBJ1-1; 8 bases are shared with TRBD1. The CDR3 covers 14 residues. Germline-derived CDR1 and CDR2 are SGHNT and YENEEA. Trimming took 4 bases from V and 7 from J; bases not matched to a gene: 8. The CDR3 DNA reads TGTGCCAGCAGCTCCCCTGGGACAGGCGATGAAGCTTTCTTT. Its translation: CASSSPGTGDEAFF.

This clone was counted at least ten times. The rearrangement joins TRBV20-1 to TRBJ2-7; D gene uncertain. Per germline, CDR1 DFQATT and CDR2 SNEGSKA (reference sequence). The V end was cut by 5 bases, the J end by 7 bases, with 12 bases between. The CDR3 runs to 11 residues. The CDR3 loop is CSAGLGREQYF. The CDR3 nucleotides are TGCAGTGCTGGGCTAGGACGGGAGCAGTACTTC.

There are many counts of this clone. V usage is TRBV10-1 and J usage is TRBJ2-5, with TRBD2 matching 10 bases. Germline lookup yields CDR1 WNHNN and CDR2 SYGVQD (reference sequence). CDR3 length: 18 amino acids. V shed 3 bases, J shed 7 bases, and the junction held 17 bases outside the gene matches. The CDR3 region is CASSDYRAGGPPCGTQYF. CDR3 nucleotide sequence: TGCGCCAGCAGTGATTATAGAGCGGGAGGGCCCCCCTGTGGGACCCAGTACTTC.

This clone was detected many times. V is TRBV12-3 or TRBV12-4 and J is TRBJ1-2; 9 bases agree with TRBD1. J lost 7 bases, V lost 6 bases, and 9 bases had no gene match. The CDR3 has 14 amino acids. The CDR3, as DNA: TGTGCCAGCAGCCTGGGACAGGGAGTCTCTGGCTACACCTTC. This translates into CASSLGQGVSGYTF.

The chain links TRBV30 to TRBJ2-7; D uncertain. CDR3 length: 14 residues. Per the germline V gene, CDR1 is GTSNPN and CDR2 is SVGIG (reference sequence). V gave up 4 bases and J gave up 0 bases, with 13 bases separating them. The CDR3 DNA follows: TGTGCCTGGACCCCCTTGGACGACTCCTACGAGCAGTACTTC. Protein sequence: CAWTPLDDSYEQYF.

This clone is medium-sized within its sample. The chain is built from TRBV6-2 or TRBV6-3 and TRBJ2-7; TRBD2 matches at 15 bases. Germline-derived CDR1 and CDR2 are MNHEY and SVGEGT. V lost 6 bases to trimming and J lost 1 base; unmatched junction nucleotides: 7. The CDR3 extends over 17 amino acids. The CDR3 sequence is CASSTGTSGRKSYEQYF. In DNA, the CDR3 is TGTGCCAGCAGCACCGGGACTAGCGGGAGGAAATCCTACGAGCAGTACTTC.

This clone was seen ten or more times. The chain employs TRBV5-1 and TRBJ2-1, with D maybe TRBD1 (6 bases). With 0 bases removed from V and 5 bases from J, the gap between germline ends came to 12 bases. Looked up from germline, CDR1 is SGHRS and CDR2 is YFSETQ. CDR3 length equals 15 residues. The DNA for the CDR3 is TGCGCCAGCAGCTTGGGGACAGCTTCCAACAATGAGCAGTTCTTC. This encodes CASSLGTASNNEQFF.

With regard to this clone: One base away lies a much larger clone, so this may be a sequencing read error. J is TRBJ2-1 and V is TRBV11-1, with 10 bases that match TRBD2. Germline V gene data show CDR1 as SGHAT and CDR2 as FQDESV (reference sequence). The length of the CDR3 is 16 residues. CDR3 amino acids: CASSIPSGSWDNGQFF. Here the CDR3 DNA reads TGTGCCAGCAGCATTCCTAGCGGGAGTTGGGACAATGGGCAGTTCTTC.

On this clone itself: Being one base from a much bigger clone, this may be a read error. This rearrangement joins TRBV4-1 to TRBJ1-4; tentative D call: TRBD1 (6 bases). The V end lost 0 bases, the J end lost 1 base, and 24 bases lay between the germline ends. Per the germline V gene, CDR1 is MGHRA and CDR2 is YSYEKL. The CDR3 spans 21 residues. CDR3 sequence: CASSQDRGTGTGWVTNEKLFF. The CDR3, as DNA: TGCGCCAGCAGCCAAGATCGGGGCACAGGGACCGGGTGGGTAACTAATGAAAAACTGTTTTTT.

Many counts were recorded for this clone. The V and J genes are TRBV20-1 and TRBJ2-4; 9 bases are shared with TRBD1. The CDR3 contains 15 residues. V trimming: 0 bases; J trimming: 6 bases; junction bases outside the gene matches: 6. The germline V gene has CDR1 DFQATT and CDR2 SNEGSKA (reference sequence). In DNA form, the CDR3 reads TGCAGTGCTAGAGACACACAGGGGGCAATAAACATTCAGTACTTC. This encodes CSARDTQGAINIQYF.

The V and J genes are TRBV12-3 or TRBV12-4 and TRBJ2-7; D is ambiguous. V was pared by 3 bases and J by 4 bases, with 4 bases between. The CDR3 is 11 amino acids. The CDR3 reads CASSFRYEQYF. CDR3 bases: TGTGCCAGCAGTTTCCGATACGAGCAGTACTTC.